The rows below give T cell receptor beta chains drawn from one sample of a study of blood T cell repertoires in COVID-19. Some clones are missing from TCRdb's copy, which holds only in-frame ones; the method was immunoSEQ multiplex PCR. The sample lists over 120,000 clones, 77% occurring once. Sequenced material: peripheral blood. These receptors all come from a woman aged 45-65 years with active or convalescent COVID-19. Each CDR3 is given with its conserved first and last residue. Only part of the rows carry a size: once, few, many, or a class if the clone is expanded.

clone_size j_call v_call cdr3_aa
- TRBJ1-1 TRBV3-1/TRBV3-2 CASSLKTEAFF
- TRBJ2-5 TRBV7-9 CASTWGGAETQYF
- TRBJ2-5 TRBV7-2 CASSPDLSQETQYF
- TRBJ2-2 TRBV7-2 CASSLDRVGELFF
- TRBJ1-2 TRBV7-9 CASSLQGDYGYTF
- TRBJ2-7 TRBV5-6 CASSLSGQPYEQYF
- TRBJ1-2 TRBV21-1 CASSNRTSGEGYTF
- TRBJ2-1 TRBV7-7 CASSRSSGSGNNEQFF
- TRBJ1-2 TRBV3-1/TRBV3-2 CASSLYDREATDGYTF
few TRBJ1-5 TRBV11-2 CASSLGRGGQPQHF
- TRBJ1-1 TRBV6-2/TRBV6-3 CASSYAGAGYTEAFF